This T cell receptor (beta chain) appears in the sequencing data of a study of tumor-infiltrating T cells and Merkel cell polyomavirus (dated by TCRdb to about 2017). About the study as a whole: The study examined CD8+ T cells specific for the Merkel cell polyomavirus KLL epitope in Merkel cell carcinoma patients. Patients presented at varying disease stages and were followed for a median of 2.7 years, with a range of 1. Patient treatments varied, were not standardized, and included chemotherapy, radiation and immunotherapies. In around 15 samples, TRB sequencing was done on KLL-tetramer-sorted cells from blood or tumor-infiltrating lymphocytes, along with about eleven matched whole-tumor samples. Most whole-tumor samples were roughly 24-micron curls cut from formalin-fixed, paraffin-embedded tissue blocks. Across the study, one tumor sample was obtained as a frozen nodal tumor digest and one as a flash-frozen core biopsy of a metastasis. General study outcomes and caveats: The small sample size of the study (n of about 13 patients) is recognized as a limitation. Because only a single viral epitope was studied, T cells directed against other Merkel cell polyomavirus epitopes were not captured. Significantly improved MCC-specific survival was associated with a higher fraction of KLL-specific T cells within tumors (about 1.8-18% versus roughly 0-0.15%). KLL-specific TRB repertoires were diverse and largely private, with only one public clonotype among 350 to 500 unique sequences, shared by two patients. A greater number of unique KLL-specific clonotypes in tumors (about 5-110 vs 0-3) was associated with a significant advantage in MCC-specific survival (P = 0.0051).

Robust positive staining for Merkel cell polyomavirus Large T antigen was observed by immunohistochemistry in the tumors of all patients. Around 12 Merkel cell carcinoma patients with robust KLL-tetramer+ populations, above 0.04% of CD8+ T cells, in blood and/or cultured TIL were included. Every patient was Caucasian, and patient ages ranged from 50 to 77 years, with a median of roughly 62 years. Lymph node tumors were analyzed for patients with unknown primaries presenting with nodal disease, or where primary tissue was insufficient. The receptor library was made with the immunoSEQ multiplex PCR assay. Adaptive Biotechnologies (Seattle, WA) carried out genomic DNA extraction, TRB sequencing and normalization. For the original study's pipeline: To compute clonality, the Shannon entropy of productive TRB sequences was normalized by log2 of unique productive sequences and then subtracted from one. KLL-specific clonotypes in tumors were found by matching TCRbeta CDR3 amino acid sequences to the sequences from the tetramer-sorted sample of each patient. TCRdb took over this immuneACCESS table, retaining in-frame rearrangements with V and J assigned. Such tables are incomplete; in checked studies, under half of the missing clones stem from an unresolved V gene, and the remainder is unexplained. The D gene and trimming were derived from the DNA, and the V and J assignments and clone size from that table. This sample is represented by 930 or so clones; approximately 90% of them were singletons. The ten largest clones add up to around 10% of the sample.

In regard to this clone: The clone's antigen remains unknown. There are no base qualities to consult, and no much larger clone falls within one base.

The germline V gene gives CDR1 as SGHNT and CDR2 as YENEEA. V loses 5 bases, J loses 0 bases, and the germline ends lie 10 bases apart. The CDR3, cysteine through phenylalanine, is 14 amino acids long. Kept here is only the CDR3 DNA, which spans 42 bases and is read in frame from base 1. The TCR comes from a woman in her seventies with Merkel cell carcinoma. Sequenced: lymph node tissue. Recombination linked TRBV11-3 to TRBJ1-1; possibly the D gene is TRBD1, per 6 matching bases. Here is the DNA: TGTGCCAGCAGCCCAGGGGTCATGAACACTGAAGCTTTCTTT. Its protein is CASSPGVMNTEAFF.